The 23 T cell receptor beta chains reported below all come from one sample, sequenced in a study of blood T cell repertoires in COVID-19 (dated by TCRdb to 2019 to 2021). Library preparation used the immunoSEQ multiplex PCR assay. Drawn from immuneACCESS, this table holds only the in-frame rearrangements with V and J called that TCRdb kept. Clones are partly lost; checked studies trace under half to an unresolved V gene and leave the rest unexplained. For this sample the table gives 90,000 to 120,000 clones, of which 80% to 90% were detected only once. Approximately 2.6% of the sample goes to the ten largest clones. Input material: PBMCs or T cells enriched from blood (not recorded which). Receptor source: a woman in her 50s who had recovered from COVID-19.

The chain uses TRBV6-5 and TRBJ1-4; D gene unclear. CDR3 length equals 14 residues. Deletions cut 2 bases from V and 8 bases from J, with 12 bases between. The germline gives CDR1 MNHEY, CDR2 SVGAGI. DNA of the CDR3: TGTGCCAGCAGTTACGGAGGAGTAGGCGAAAAACTGTTTTTT. It codes for CASSYGGVGEKLFF.

The CDR3: CASSLYLAGYNEQFF. CDR3 DNA: TGTGCCAGCAGTTTATACCTAGCGGGGTACAATGAGCAGTTCTTC. The chain recombines TRBV27 with TRBJ2-1; 9 bases are a match to TRBD2. The CDR3 contains 15 residues. V gave up 1 base and J gave up 4 bases; unmatched junction bases: 2. The germline V gene encodes CDR1 MNHEY and CDR2 SMNVEV (reference sequence).

V gene TRBV6-4 combines with J gene TRBJ2-3, with 7 positions matching TRBD2. Germline CDR1 MRHNA, CDR2 SNTAGT. The junction had 4 bases not matched to a gene; V was cut back by 3 bases and J by 4 bases. CDR3 size: 14 residues. The CDR3 DNA reads as TGTGCCAGCAGTGAGGGGGGGGGATCAGATACGCAGTATTTT. This translates into CASSEGGGSDTQYF.

This chain connects TRBV19 to TRBJ1-5, with TRBD1 matching over 7 bases. Germline CDR1 LNHDA, CDR2 SQIVND (reference sequence). V shed 3 bases and J 6 bases; nucleotides not matched to a gene: 8. This CDR3 is 15 amino acids long. In nucleotides, the CDR3 is TGTGCCAGTAGTATTGGACAGGTGGGGAGTCAGCCCCAGCATTTT. Translating it yields CASSIGQVGSQPQHF.

This rearrangement joins TRBV7-3 to TRBJ2-3; TRBD2 agrees at 11 bases. The CDR3 length is 17 residues. Per germline, CDR1 SGHTA and CDR2 FQGTGA. The V gene end was trimmed by 1 base and the J gene end by 5 bases; junction bases not matched to a gene: 8. The CDR3 DNA sequence: TGTGCCAGCAGCTTAAAGTCTAGCGGGGGGCGAGGAGATACGCAGTATTTT. Translation: CASSLKSSGGRGDTQYF.

V and J are TRBV24-1 and TRBJ2-3, with 13 nucleotides matching TRBD2. The CDR3 runs to 20 residues. Per germline, CDR1 KGHDR and CDR2 SFDVKD. The ends lost 3 bases at V and 5 bases at J; junction bases unmatched: 16. CDR3: CATSDRLAGGPFRVKDTQYF. The CDR3 nucleotides are TGTGCCACCAGTGATCGACTAGCGGGAGGACCATTCAGGGTCAAAGATACGCAGTATTTT.

Only a few counts were recorded for this clone. The chain couples TRBV28 to TRBJ1-6, with D perhaps matching TRBD1 (5 bases). CDR1 and CDR2 from the germline V gene are MDHEN and SYDVKM. Trimming took off 7 bases at V and 11 bases at J, with 24 bases between the two ends. The CDR3 runs 16 residues. CDR3 region: CASNPPVGGMAAPLHF. CDR3 DNA sequence: TGTGCCAGCAACCCCCCCGTCGGGGGGATGGCAGCACCCCTCCACTTT. The entire variable domain, with the rest obtained from reference TRBV28 and TRBJ1-6, is as follows: DVKVTQSSRYLVKRTGEKVFLECVQDMDHENMFWYRQDPGLGLRLIYFSYDVKMKEKGDIPEGYSVSREKKERFSLILESASTNQTSMYLCASNPPVGGMAAPLHFGNGTRLTVT.

This chain uses TRBV2 with TRBJ1-2, with 8 positions matching TRBD1. Germline assignment: CDR1 SNHLY and CDR2 FYNNEI. The CDR3 covers 15 residues. V shed 6 bases, J shed 3 bases, and the junction held 9 bases outside the gene matches. In nucleotides, the CDR3 is TGTGCCAGCAGGGCAAAATTGACAGGGGACTATGGCTACACCTTC. Translating gives CASRAKLTGDYGYTF.

V usage is TRBV28 and J usage is TRBJ1-1, with 7 positions matching TRBD1. The CDR3 is 16 residues long. CDR1 and CDR2 from the germline V gene are MDHEN and SYDVKM. The V and J ends lost 3 bases and 0 bases, in that order; junction bases with no gene match: 7. The CDR3 sequence: CASSFDRAIMNTEAFF. CDR3 bases: TGTGCCAGCAGTTTCGACAGGGCCATTATGAACACTGAAGCTTTCTTT. The full variable domain, rest sourced from reference TRBV28 and TRBJ1-1, is DVKVTQSSRYLVKRTGEKVFLECVQDMDHENMFWYRQDPGLGLRLIYFSYDVKMKEKGDIPEGYSVSREKKERFSLILESASTNQTSMYLCASSFDRAIMNTEAFFGQGTRLTVV.

V is TRBV3-1 (or the pseudogene TRBV3-2) and J is TRBJ1-1, with 9 positions matching TRBD1. The CDR3 totals 14 residues. J was trimmed by 5 bases and V by 3 bases; bases with no gene match: 4. Germline V gene sequence: CDR1 LGHDT, CDR2 YNNKEL (reference sequence). CDR3 sequence: CASSQGQGRTEAFF. The CDR3 nucleotides are TGTGCCAGCAGCCAGGGACAGGGAAGGACTGAAGCTTTCTTT.

This chain uses TRBV10-3 with TRBJ1-3; 8 nucleotides line up with TRBD1. With V trimmed by 6 bases and J by 0 bases, 10 bases remained unmatched. The CDR3 has 17 residues. Germline V gives CDR1 ENHRY, CDR2 SYGVKD. The CDR3 sequence is CAIRDGQGTFSGNTIYF. CDR3 in DNA: TGTGCCATCAGAGATGGACAGGGCACCTTCTCTGGAAACACCATATATTTT.

This chain joins TRBV11-2 and TRBJ2-1, with 8 bases that match TRBD2. This CDR3 has 16 residues. Germline loops: CDR1 SGHAT, CDR2 FQNNGV. The J segment lost 7 bases and the V segment lost 1 base, leaving 9 bases of the junction unmatched. The CDR3 DNA follows: TGTGCCAGCAGCTTAGCCCGAGCGGGACTAGGGAATGAGCAGTTCTTC. Translation: CASSLARAGLGNEQFF. Full variable domain (rest looked up from reference TRBV11-2 and TRBJ2-1): EAGVAQSPRYKIIEKRQSVAFWCNPISGHATLYWYQQILGQGPKLLIQFQNNGVVDDSQLPKDRFSAERLKGVDSTLKIQPAKLEDSAVYLCASSLARAGLGNEQFFGPGTRLTVL.

V and J are TRBV19 and TRBJ1-5; TRBD1 matches at 10 bases. The CDR3 consists of 18 residues. V gave up 2 bases and J gave up 6 bases; unmatched junction bases: 13. The V gene's germline CDR1 is LNHDA and CDR2 SQIVND (reference sequence). This chain's CDR3 is CASSIPPRTGGGGQPQHF. The CDR3 DNA sequence: TGTGCCAGTAGTATACCTCCGCGGACAGGGGGGGGAGGTCAGCCCCAGCATTTT.

In DNA form, the CDR3 reads TGTGCCAGCAGTACTGGGGGCGGCACAGATACGCAGTATTTT. Protein sequence: CASSTGGGTDTQYF. V and J are TRBV7-9 and TRBJ2-3, with D perhaps matching TRBD1 (6 bases). V was trimmed by 6 bases and J by 1 base, leaving 11 bases between them. This CDR3 contains 14 residues. Germline V gives CDR1 SEHNR, CDR2 FQNEAQ (reference sequence).

The chain links TRBV28 to TRBJ2-7; D perhaps matches TRBD1 (5 bases). The germline V gene encodes CDR1 MDHEN and CDR2 SYDVKM. V was cut by 4 bases and J by 7 bases, with 11 bases left in between. CDR3 length equals 12 residues. The CDR3 loop is CASSSSGSEQYF. The CDR3 coding sequence is TGTGCCAGCAGTTCTTCAGGGTCTGAGCAGTACTTC.

The V call is TRBV2, the J call TRBJ1-2; 8 bases line up with TRBD1. The CDR3 length is 15 residues. CDR1 is SNHLY and CDR2 is FYNNEI in the germline V gene. The junction had 14 bases not matched to a gene; V was cut back by 8 bases and J by 6 bases. The CDR3 bases are TGTGCCAGCCGCAGCGAGAGACAGGGGATGGATGGCTACACCTTC. Translated: CASRSERQGMDGYTF.

This chain joins TRBV6-5 and TRBJ2-5; 8 nucleotides match TRBD2. J lost 3 bases, V lost 6 bases, and 6 bases had no gene match. Per the germline V gene, CDR1 is MNHEY and CDR2 is SVGAGI. The CDR3 is 14 residues long. CDR3 coding DNA: TGTGCCAGCAGACCCGGGGGGGTTGAAGAGACCCAGTACTTC. Translated, it gives CASRPGGVEETQYF.

This chain uses TRBV5-3 with TRBJ2-7; 7 nucleotides line up with TRBD1. TRBV5-3 is filed as an ORF, its function uncertain. The CDR3 extends over 17 amino acids. V dropped 7 bases and J dropped 5; count of bases not matched to a gene: 21. The CDR3 nucleotides are TGTGCCAGATGGAAGACACAGGGGTGGGGTCCAAGAGACGAGCAGTACTTC. Translating gives CARWKTQGWGPRDEQYF.

This clone has just one count. The rearrangement uses TRBV30 and TRBJ1-5; 7 nucleotides align to TRBD1. The CDR3 loop spans 13 amino acids. The ends lost 1 base at V and 4 bases at J; junction bases unmatched: 1. The V gene's germline CDR1 is GTSNPN and CDR2 SVGIG (reference sequence). CDR3 protein: CAWSGDSNQPQHF. In nucleotides, the CDR3 is TGTGCCTGGAGTGGGGACAGTAATCAGCCCCAGCATTTT.

The rearrangement links TRBV28 to TRBJ1-1, with TRBD1 matching over 8 bases. V was clipped by 6 bases and J by 6 bases; unmatched bases: 9. CDR1 is MDHEN, CDR2 SYDVKM, per germline. The CDR3 totals 14 residues. The CDR3 here is CASRSGGGTSEAFF. The CDR3 DNA sequence: TGTGCCAGCAGATCAGGGGGCGGTACTTCTGAAGCTTTCTTT.

The chain combines TRBV28 with TRBJ2-4; TRBD2 might be the D (5 bases). Germline V gene data show CDR1 as MDHEN and CDR2 as SYDVKM. With 5 bases removed from V and 2 bases from J, the gap between germline ends came to 10 bases. The CDR3 is 14 amino acids. The CDR3 nucleotides are TGTGCCAGCAGTCCAGAGGGTCCCAAAAACATTCAGTACTTC. Its protein is CASSPEGPKNIQYF.

V and J are TRBV27 and TRBJ1-5, with D possibly TRBD1 on 5 matching bases. The ends were cut back, 2 bases at V and 5 bases at J, with 13 bases in the middle. From germline, CDR1 is MNHEY and CDR2 SMNVEV (reference sequence). This CDR3 has 15 amino acids. The CDR3 region is CASSLTGVRHQPQHF. The CDR3 coding sequence is TGTGCCAGCAGTTTAACGGGGGTCAGGCATCAGCCCCAGCATTTT.

In this sample, this clone turned up once. The V call is TRBV27, the J call TRBJ1-2; 8 bases line up with TRBD1. The CDR3 is made up of 14 amino acids. CDR1 is MNHEY and CDR2 is SMNVEV in the germline V gene (reference sequence). The trim removed 5 bases at V and 3 bases at J, leaving 5 bases unmatched. CDR3 in DNA: TGTGCCAGCAGTCTAGGACAGGGACACTATGGCTACACCTTC. It yields the protein CASSLGQGHYGYTF.